This T cell receptor beta chain comes out of a study of vaccination effects on CD4 cells after COVID-19. A remark on this clone: Its target is unknown.

The method was immunoSEQ multiplex PCR; TCRdb's version includes in-frame clones alone and lacks a portion of them. The sample includes about 24,000 clones, about 73% of them seen just once. Germline CDR1 SGHRS, CDR2 YFSETQ. Trimming removed 4 bases from V and 4 bases from J, with 14 bases in between. The CDR3 runs to 14 residues. Within the ViraFEST assay, antigen-specific CD4+ T cells underwent expansion with viral peptide pools prior to sequencing. Culturing for around eleven days preceded CD4+ T cell isolation. Either the BNT162b2 or mRNA-1273 vaccine was given to participants in two doses. The authors exchanged half the medium for IL-2 medium on days 3 and 7.

This TCR derives from a human donor who received a COVID-19 vaccine. The chain joins TRBV5-1 to TRBJ1-1; D is ambiguous. Here the sequenced sample was CD4+ T cells from PBMCs cultured with SARS-CoV-2 spike peptides, taken after COVID-19 vaccination. In nucleotides, the CDR3 is TGCGCCAGCAGCGGAGGCCGAGTCGGCACTGAAGCTTTCTTT. Translated, it gives CASSGGRVGTEAFF. Combining the CDR3 with reference TRBV5-1 and TRBJ1-1 gives the whole variable domain KAGVTQTPRYLIKTRGQQVTLSCSPISGHRSVSWYQQTPGQGLQFLFEYFSETQRNKGNFPGRFSGRQFSNSRSEMNVSTLELGDSALYLCASSGGRVGTEAFFGQGTRLTVV.